This T cell receptor beta chain emerged from a study of shared clonotypes between healthy human individuals. The CDR3 runs 17 residues. J was trimmed by 7 bases and V by 1 base; bases with no gene match: 12. Germline values: CDR1 LGHNA, CDR2 YNFKEQ. The table came from immunoSEQ multiplex PCR; TCRdb's copy has only in-frame clones and leaves some out. The data contain around 2,000,000 clones, about 94% of them seen just once; the ten biggest clones take up about 1.1%. Naive CD8 cells were CD45RO-negative, positively selected for CCR7, excluding terminally differentiated effector memory CD45RA+ cells.

This clonotype was sampled from a man between 18 and 35 years old in good health. Sequenced sample: naive CD8+ T cells sorted from blood. The chain links TRBV4-2 to TRBJ1-5; 8 nucleotides match TRBD1. The CDR3 sequence is CASSQVTGGPLPQPQHF. The CDR3 DNA sequence: TGTGCCAGCAGCCAAGTTACAGGGGGTCCACTCCCCCAGCCCCAGCATTTT.